The TCR beta chain under discussion was sequenced for a study of blood T cell repertoires in COVID-19. On the study more broadly: Specimens from acute and convalescent COVID-19 originated in the United States, Italy and Spain. T cells, B-cell-depleted T cells, or PBMCs provided the cDNA or gDNA that served as material.

The CDR3 consists of 12 residues. Germline V gene sequence: CDR1 MGHDK, CDR2 SYGVNS. V lost 4 bases to trimming and J lost 3 bases, with 6 bases between them. In the authors' methods: Amplified reference gene primers provided the basis for estimating nucleated cell counts. The protocol was immunoSEQ multiplex PCR, while the TCRdb copy is restricted to in-frame clones and leaves out a portion. V and J calls and clone size are given by that table; D and trimming were obtained from the DNA. The sample has 470,000 or so clones; approximately 83% are singletons. The sequencing input was peripheral blood. The receptor comes from a human donor in a cohort sampled during active COVID-19. The J gene is TRBJ1-1, the V gene TRBV25-1; no clear D gene. The CDR3 nucleotides are TGTGCCAGCAGTGCTGTAGACACTGAAGCTTTCTTT. This sequence encodes CASSAVDTEAFF.